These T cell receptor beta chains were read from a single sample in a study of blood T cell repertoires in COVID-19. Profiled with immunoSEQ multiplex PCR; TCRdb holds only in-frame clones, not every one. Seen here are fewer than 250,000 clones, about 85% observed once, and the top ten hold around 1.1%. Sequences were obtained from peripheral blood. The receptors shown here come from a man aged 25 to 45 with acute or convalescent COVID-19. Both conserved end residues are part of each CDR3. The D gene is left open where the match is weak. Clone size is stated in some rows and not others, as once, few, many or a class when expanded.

TGTGCCAGCAGCCTATTGACAGGGGGCGGAGGCTACACCTTC | CASSLLTGGGGYTF | TRBD1 | TRBV2 | . | TRBJ1-2
TGTGCCACCAGTGATTCCCGATCTGGGCGGGGCCGAGGCTCCTACGAGCAGTACTTC | CATSDSRSGRGRGSYEQYF | . | TRBV24-1 | . | TRBJ2-7
TGTGCCAGCAGGGTGGGTACAGGGGGCCTGTACGAGCAGTACTTC | CASRVGTGGLYEQYF | TRBD1 | TRBV6-6 | once | TRBJ2-7
TGTGCCAGCAGCCGGGGGTCCCTACTGGACAGGGTGCAGGAGACCCAGTACTTC | CASSRGSLLDRVQETQYF | TRBD1 | TRBV3-1/TRBV3-2 | . | TRBJ2-5
TGTGCCAGCTCACCCAGTCCGGGATTAAACACCGGGGAGCTGTTTTTT | CASSPSPGLNTGELFF | . | TRBV18 | . | TRBJ2-2
TGTGCCAGCAAGTTGGTGGGGAACAGGGCGGTTCGCTATGGCTACACCTTC | CASKLVGNRAVRYGYTF | . | TRBV28 | . | TRBJ1-2
TGTGCCAGCAGCCGCCGGACAGAAGCTTACGAGCAGTACTTC | CASSRRTEAYEQYF | . | TRBV7-6 | . | TRBJ2-7
TGTGCCAGCAGCTACGGGGACAGGGACAATCAGCCCCAGCATTTT | CASSYGDRDNQPQHF | TRBD1 | TRBV5-8 | . | TRBJ1-5
TGCGCCAGCAGCTTCCGGGACAGGGGAGGGGGCACTGAAGCTTTCTTT | CASSFRDRGGGTEAFF | TRBD1 | TRBV5-1 | . | TRBJ1-1
TGTGCCAGCAGGGCGGCGGGACAGGGGATAGACGGCTACACCTTC | CASRAAGQGIDGYTF | TRBD1 | TRBV6-5 | once | TRBJ1-2
TGTGCCAGCAGTGACCTTAGCAATCAGCCCCAGCATTTT | CASSDLSNQPQHF | . | TRBV2 | . | TRBJ1-5
TGCGCCAGCAGCTTGGCCTTAGCGGGGGGCAGCACAGATACGCAGTATTTT | CASSLALAGGSTDTQYF | TRBD2 | TRBV5-1 | . | TRBJ2-3
TGTGCCAGCCCTCCACGGAGGGAGGCCCCATACGAGCAGTACTTC | CASPPRREAPYEQYF | . | TRBV21-1 | . | TRBJ2-7
TGTGCCAGCTCACCGTACAGGGAGATCGCTGAAGCTTTCTTT | CASSPYREIAEAFF | . | TRBV18 | . | TRBJ1-1
TGTGCCAGCAGAGAAGGGACAGGGACCGCCAATGAGCAGTTCTTC | CASREGTGTANEQFF | TRBD1 | TRBV6-4 | . | TRBJ2-1
TGCGCCAGCAGCTTGGCGACAGGGAAGCGGCTTTATGAAAAACTGTTTTTT | CASSLATGKRLYEKLFF | TRBD1 | TRBV5-1 | . | TRBJ1-4
TGTGCCAGCAGCTTTACAGGGGCGAACGGCTACACCTTC | CASSFTGANGYTF | TRBD1 | TRBV5-4 | few | TRBJ1-2
TGTGCCAGCAGTCACACCATAGGGGGGGGGACCTATAATTCACCCCTCCACTTT | CASSHTIGGGTYNSPLHF | . | TRBV27 | . | TRBJ1-6
TGCGCCAGCAGACCGGGACAGGGAGGCACTGAAGCTTTCTTT | CASRPGQGGTEAFF | TRBD1 | TRBV10-1 | . | TRBJ1-1
TGTGCCAGCAGCTTAGCCGGCTCCTACGAGCAGTACTTC | CASSLAGSYEQYF | . | TRBV7-3 | . | TRBJ2-7
TGTGCCAGCTCACCTAACAGGGACGAAAAACTGTTTTTT | CASSPNRDEKLFF | . | TRBV18 | . | TRBJ1-4
TGCGCCACCCGTCCCGGGACAGGGCTGAACACTGAAGCTTTCTTT | CATRPGTGLNTEAFF | TRBD1 | TRBV10-1 | . | TRBJ1-1
TGTGCCAGCAGCTTAGGGCAGGGGGCGAGAACTGAAGCTTTCTTT | CASSLGQGARTEAFF | TRBD1 | TRBV7-9 | . | TRBJ1-1
TGTGCCAGCAGCACAAGCGACGGGACAGATACGCAGTATTTT | CASSTSDGTDTQYF | . | TRBV7-6 | once | TRBJ2-3
TGCGCCAGCAGCCCACTAGCGCACAATGAGCAGTTCTTC | CASSPLAHNEQFF | TRBD2 | TRBV4-1 | . | TRBJ2-1
TGTGCCAGCAGCGACCGACTAGGCAACAATGAGCAGTTCTTC | CASSDRLGNNEQFF | . | TRBV3-1/TRBV3-2 | . | TRBJ2-1
TGTGCCAGCTCCCCCGCCGTATGGGAGGTACCTTACGAGCAGTACTTC | CASSPAVWEVPYEQYF | . | TRBV2 | . | TRBJ2-7
TGTGCCAGCAGTCTGACAGAGCCGAGGAGTAGCTACAATGAGCAGTTCTTC | CASSLTEPRSSYNEQFF | . | TRBV6-6 | once | TRBJ2-1
TGTGCCACCCACCCATGGGGAGGGGCCCTCCCCAATCAGCCCCAGCATTTT | CATHPWGGALPNQPQHF | . | TRBV27 | . | TRBJ1-5
TGCAGCGTTGTTTGGAGGAAATTACGGGCCACTGAAGCTTTCTTT | CSVVWRKLRATEAFF | . | TRBV29-1 | . | TRBJ1-1
TGTGCCAGCAGCCAAAAATCGGACAGGCAGCAGTACTTC | CASSQKSDRQQYF | TRBD1 | TRBV7-2 | . | TRBJ2-7
TGTGCCAGCAGCGTAGCCAGGGCTACATCACTTAATGAGCAGTTCTTC | CASSVARATSLNEQFF | . | TRBV9 | . | TRBJ2-1
TGTGCCAGCAGCTTTCTCGCCGGGACTAGCGGGAGCGAGCAGTACTTC | CASSFLAGTSGSEQYF | TRBD2 | TRBV11-2 | . | TRBJ2-7
TGTGCCAGCAGTGTCACAGGGATAACTGAAGCTTTCTTT | CASSVTGITEAFF | . | TRBV28 | . | TRBJ1-1
TGTGCCAGCGGGAAGGGGGACAGGACGCAGTATTTT | CASGKGDRTQYF | TRBD1 | TRBV6-5 | . | TRBJ2-3
TGCGCCAGCAGCTTGGTTGCGGGGGGAGAAGAGACCCAGTACTTC | CASSLVAGGEETQYF | TRBD2 | TRBV5-1 | . | TRBJ2-5
TGTGCCAGCAGTTTATACTTTATCGCGAGCGGGAGGAACTACGAGCAGTACTTC | CASSLYFIASGRNYEQYF | TRBD2 | TRBV27 | . | TRBJ2-7
TGTGCCAGCATCTGGGAGGGTGCGGTCGGCACAGATACGCAGTATTTT | CASIWEGAVGTDTQYF | TRBD2 | TRBV28 | . | TRBJ2-3
TGTGCCAGCAGTGCTATCTACGGCGCCCTAGGGCAGTTCTTC | CASSAIYGALGQFF | . | TRBV2 | . | TRBJ2-1
TGTGCCAGCTCACCAATTTCAGGGGATTCACCCCTCCACTTT | CASSPISGDSPLHF | . | TRBV18 | . | TRBJ1-6
TGTGCCAGCAATAACAGGGGGTCAAACACTGAAGCTTTCTTT | CASNNRGSNTEAFF | TRBD1 | TRBV6-5 | . | TRBJ1-1
TGTGCCAGTAGTCCACGGACAGGGTTTAAAGAAGCTTTCTTT | CASSPRTGFKEAFF | TRBD1 | TRBV19 | . | TRBJ1-1